The 2 T cell receptor beta chains below were found in one sample sequenced in a study of human thymus T cells. Here immunoSEQ multiplex PCR was the method, and the copy in TCRdb shows in-frame clones only, minus some. In the table there are some 44,000 clones, about 95% of which are singletons. The sequenced sample was blood. The receptors shown here come from a girl under three years old with a congenital heart defect but otherwise immunologically healthy.

V usage is TRBV11-1 and J usage is TRBJ2-3; D ambiguous. CDR3 length: 16 amino acids. V lost 5 bases to trimming and J lost 1 base, with 16 bases between them. The germline V gene has CDR1 SGHAT and CDR2 FQDESV (reference sequence). The CDR3 DNA sequence: TGTGCCAGCAGCCCAGGACGAAGATGGGGCACAGATACGCAGTATTTT. This encodes CASSPGRRWGTDTQYF.

To note about this clone: This CDR3 is missing its conserved last phenylalanine or tryptophan, likely due to a read error. The limits of the CDR3 on the DNA are not certain, so only TCRdb's listed CDR3 is given. This chain joins TRBV10-1 and TRBJ2-4; the table's D call of TRBD1 was not tested on the DNA. Including both end residues, the CDR3 is 8 amino acids long. Per the germline V gene, CDR1 is WNHNN and CDR2 is SYGVQD (reference sequence). The CDR3 spells CASSQDRS.